This TCR beta chain stems from a study of vaccination effects on CD4 cells after COVID-19. Across the study: Researchers obtained post-vaccine samples at a median of 72 days past the second dose.

Libraries were prepared by immunoSEQ multiplex PCR; TCRdb keeps only in-frame clonotypes and omits some of them. The sample lists tens of thousands of clones; roughly four fifths were seen once. Findings and limits, study-wide: Late post-vaccination samples showed marked contraction of infection- and vaccine-induced clones.

Antigen-specific CD4+ T cells expanded by the ViraFEST assay with viral peptide pools were then sequenced. Subsequent to less than 13 days of culture, CD4+ T cells were isolated. BNT162b2 vaccine or mRNA-1273 vaccine was given to participants in two doses. Some 2 million PBMC per well were cultured with roughly 9 IU/ml IL-2 and about 10 ug/ml peptides. A remark on this clone: Its cognate antigen is unknown.

Trimming cost V 0 bases and J 3 bases, with 15 bases left between them. This CDR3 is 16 amino acids long. Germline V CDR1 and CDR2: SGHKS, YYEKEE (reference sequence). The specimen was CD4+ T cells from PBMCs cultured with SARS-CoV-2 spike peptides, collected after COVID-19 vaccination. The chain is built from TRBV5-5 and TRBJ2-5; D possibly corresponds to TRBD1 (5 bases). This sequence originates from a human donor who received a COVID-19 vaccine. Some clones in this sample may be carry-over from other donors' samples. CDR3 in amino acids: CASSLGQSPIKETQYF. The CDR3 region has the DNA TGTGCCAGCAGCTTGGGACAGTCCCCGATTAAAGAGACCCAGTACTTC. Full variable domain (outside the CDR3, taken from reference TRBV5-5 and TRBJ2-5): DAGVTQSPTHLIKTRGQQVTLRCSPISGHKSVSWYQQVLGQGPQFIFQYYEKEERGRGNFPDRFSARQFPNYSSELNVNALLLGDSALYLCASSLGQSPIKETQYFGPGTRLLVL.